Shown below are 18 T cell receptor beta chains from a single sample sequenced in a study of regulatory T cells in long-lasting Graves disease. Time point given: persistent/refractory GD, antithyroid drugs over 5 years with positive TRAb. The TCR library was made from RNA extracted from PBMCs. With iRepertoire HTBI primers and Arm-PCR of CDR3 regions, TCR beta libraries were built. TCRdb itself ran the multiplex PCR reads through MiXCR, one entry per CDR3 protein. Among around 400,000 distinct CDR3 sequences listed, 20% to 25% were seen once. The sequenced sample was peripheral blood mononuclear cells (PBMCs), obtained when the disease was refractory, from a patient treated with antithyroid drugs. The receptors come from a woman in her forties with Graves disease.

The rearrangement joins TRBV5-1 to TRBJ2-2; D gene unclear. Germline CDR1 SGHRS, CDR2 YFSETQ. The CDR3 spans 14 residues. V lost 2 bases and J 3 bases, leaving 8 bases between the germline ends. This CDR3 is CASSLALDTGELFF. The CDR3 DNA is TGCGCCAGCAGCTTAGCACTCGACACCGGGGAGCTGTTTTTT.

This clonotype was picked up many times. The V call is TRBV28, the J call TRBJ2-7; 8 bases agree with TRBD2. This CDR3 is 16 amino acids long. Per germline, CDR1 MDHEN and CDR2 SYDVKM. The V and J ends lost 4 bases and 2 bases, in that order; junction bases with no gene match: 10. The CDR3 coding sequence is TGTGCCAGCAGTTGGGTCACTAGCGGTAGTCCCTACGAGCAGTACTTC. Its translation is CASSWVTSGSPYEQYF.

The chain joins TRBV20-1 to TRBJ2-7, with D maybe TRBD1 (5 bases). V lost 0 bases and J lost 5, with 17 bases in between. The V gene's germline CDR1 is DFQATT and CDR2 SNEGSKA (reference sequence). This CDR3 is 15 amino acids long. CDR3 sequence: CSARDMQGIFHEQYF. CDR3 DNA: TGCAGTGCTAGAGATATGCAGGGAATATTCCACGAGCAGTACTTC.

This rearrangement joins TRBV29-1 to TRBJ1-1, with 7 bases lining up with TRBD1. There are 13 residues in the CDR3. The germline V gene encodes CDR1 SQVTM and CDR2 ANQGSEA. V trimming: 8 bases; J trimming: 8 bases; junction bases outside the gene matches: 14. The chain's CDR3 is CSSSRGQTLEAFF. The DNA of the CDR3 is TGCAGCTCTTCAAGGGGGCAGACCCTAGAAGCTTTCTTT.

In nucleotides, the CDR3 is TGTGCCAGCTCACCGGTAGGACAGGGATACGAGCAGTACTTC. As protein: CASSPVGQGYEQYF. V is TRBV18 and J is TRBJ2-7; 8 bases agree with TRBD1. Germline trimming cut 3 bases from V and 4 bases from J; bases unmatched to any gene: 5. The CDR3 is made up of 14 amino acids. CDR1 and CDR2 from the germline V gene are KGHSH and LQKENI.

This clonotype was detected only a few times. At one boundary the junction diverges from the germline segment, which might be a read error. This sequence joins TRBV5-8 and TRBJ2-3; TRBD1 might be the D (5 bases). This CDR3 contains 8 residues. Germline CDR1 and CDR2: SGHTS and YDEGEE. The CDR3 sequence is CASSPRGF. The CDR3 DNA is TGTGCCAGCAGCCCTAGGGGTTTT.

A few counts support this clonotype. The V and J genes are TRBV5-6 and TRBJ1-5, with TRBD1 matching 8 bases. V trimming: 4 bases; J trimming: 6 bases; junction bases outside the gene matches: 6. The CDR3 totals 14 residues. Germline V CDR1 and CDR2: SGHDT, YYEEEE. In nucleotides, the CDR3 is TGTGCCAGCAGCAGCCAGGGGGCGGGTCAGCCCCAGCATTTT. It yields the protein CASSSQGAGQPQHF.

This clonotype was recorded a few times. This chain connects TRBV5-1 to TRBJ2-5; D unclear. This CDR3 is built from 15 residues. Germline values: CDR1 SGHRS, CDR2 YFSETQ. Trimming took off 0 bases at V and 2 bases at J, with 11 bases between the two ends. CDR3 DNA: TGCGCCAGCAGCTTGGGACCCTCTGGACAAGAGACCCAGTACTTC. This sequence encodes CASSLGPSGQETQYF.

This clonotype was observed a handful of times. The chain links TRBV2 to TRBJ2-4, with 12 bases matching TRBD2. The CDR3 runs 21 residues. Germline V lookup: CDR1 SNHLY, CDR2 FYNNEI. After removal of 3 bases from V and 0 bases from J, the junction contained 15 bases not matched to a gene. The chain's CDR3 is CASSDLTWTSGARIAKNIQYF. For the CDR3, the DNA is TGTGCCAGCAGTGATTTAACCTGGACTAGCGGGGCCCGAATAGCCAAAAACATTCAGTACTTC.

This clonotype was counted many times. V is TRBV6-5 and J is TRBJ2-7, with TRBD2 matching 9 bases. This CDR3 comprises 17 residues. CDR1 is MNHEY, CDR2 SVGAGI, per germline. The trim removed 3 bases at V and 5 bases at J, leaving 14 bases unmatched. The CDR3 bases are TGTGCCAGCAGTTATGGGCTAGCGGGACCTCCTACTAACGAGCAGTACTTC. The encoded protein is CASSYGLAGPPTNEQYF.

This clonotype turned up a few times. This CDR3 is CSAGGQGWGETQYF. CDR3 nucleotide sequence: TGCAGTGCTGGGGGACAGGGGTGGGGGGAGACCCAGTACTTC. The rearrangement links TRBV20-1 to TRBJ2-5; TRBD1 matches 10 bases. CDR1 is DFQATT and CDR2 is SNEGSKA in the germline V gene (reference sequence). The V and J ends lost 5 bases and 5 bases, in that order; junction bases with no gene match: 8. The CDR3 totals 14 residues.

V gene TRBV10-3 combines with J gene TRBJ2-7; D perhaps matches TRBD2 (5 bases). CDR3 length: 15 residues. V gave up 3 bases and J gave up 0 bases, with 12 bases separating them. Germline V lookup: CDR1 ENHRY, CDR2 SYGVKD. CDR3 protein: CAISEGAEFSYEQYF. The CDR3 DNA reads TGTGCCATCAGTGAAGGAGCGGAGTTCTCCTACGAGCAGTACTTC.

This clonotype was recorded a few times. The rearrangement links TRBV6-1 to TRBJ2-4, with D perhaps TRBD1 or TRBD2 (5 bases each). CDR1 is MNHNS and CDR2 is SASEGT in the germline V gene. Trimming shortened V by 6 bases and J by 14 bases, and 20 bases separated the two germline ends. The CDR3 is 13 residues long. DNA of the CDR3: TGTGCCAGCAGCCAGAGTACAGGAGAGGGGAAGTACTTC. Translating it yields CASSQSTGEGKYF.

This clonotype was counted many times. The V gene is TRBV2, the J gene TRBJ2-7; 8 nucleotides agree with TRBD2. The CDR3 is 14 amino acids. V trimming: 6 bases; J trimming: 3 bases; junction bases outside the gene matches: 7. Germline V gene sequence: CDR1 SNHLY, CDR2 FYNNEI. In nucleotides, the CDR3 is TGTGCCAGCAGCTGGACGGGGGGGGACTACGAGCAGTACTTC. It yields the protein CASSWTGGDYEQYF.

In this sample, this clonotype turned up many times. The V gene is TRBV29-1, the J gene TRBJ2-5; 7 bases agree with TRBD1. Germline V lookup: CDR1 SQVTM, CDR2 ANQGSEA. The CDR3 has 12 residues. V gave up 7 bases and J gave up 2 bases; unmatched junction bases: 4. The CDR3 DNA follows: TGCAGCGCCACAGGGGTACAAGAGACCCAGTACTTC. It encodes CSATGVQETQYF.

V usage is TRBV7-9 and J usage is TRBJ2-7; 9 bases agree with TRBD2. Trimming at V came to 0 bases and at J to 4 bases, leaving 13 bases not matched to a gene. CDR3 length: 18 amino acids. Germline values: CDR1 SEHNR, CDR2 FQNEAQ (reference sequence). The CDR3 is CASSLADLGLAGAYEQYF. The CDR3 region has the DNA TGTGCCAGCAGCTTAGCGGACCTCGGGTTAGCGGGAGCTTACGAGCAGTACTTC.

The chain carries TRBV24-1 and TRBJ1-5; TRBD1 might be the D (5 bases). V lost 7 bases, J lost 5 bases, and 11 bases lay in between. CDR1 and CDR2 (germline): KGHDR, SFDVKD. The CDR3 sequence is 13 residues long. The CDR3 protein is CATRGIGDQPQHF. CDR3 nucleotide sequence: TGTGCCACCAGGGGGATAGGGGATCAGCCCCAGCATTTT.

This chain uses TRBV28 with TRBJ2-5; 10 bases map to TRBD1. The CDR3 contains 16 residues. J was trimmed by 2 bases and V by 4 bases; bases with no gene match: 7. Germline loops: CDR1 MDHEN, CDR2 SYDVKM. CDR3 sequence (DNA): TGTGCCAGCAGTTCATCCGGGACAGGGGTGCAAGAGACCCAGTACTTC. Residues: CASSSSGTGVQETQYF.